Sequencing of this T cell receptor beta chain was carried out in a study of cytomegalovirus exposure and HLA in healthy donors. The wider study: Around 83% of around 390 genotyped donors fell in the Caucasian-associated ancestry cluster.

The CDR3 has 16 amino acids. CDR1 is ENHRY, CDR2 SYGVKD, per germline. V was trimmed by 0 bases and J by 6 bases, leaving 17 bases between them. Overall study findings and caveats: A prior analysis recorded that most TCR beta V segments were productive about 87% or about 30% of the time. Later on, analysis showed that most CMV-associated TCR beta chains appeared to be HLA-restricted. Researchers catalogued approximately 160 TCR beta chains as cytomegalovirus-associated.

This clone has a handful of counts. The antigen is unknown. Amplification used 60 Vbeta primers and 13 Jbeta primers. The assay was immunoSEQ multiplex PCR, and TCRdb's table has in-frame clones only and misses some. The table includes over 50,000 clones, 65% to 85% detected once. Sequenced: PBMCs. V is TRBV10-3 and J is TRBJ2-5; a weak D match, TRBD1 (6 bases). The TCR comes from a female donor in good health and CMV-seronegative. This chain's CDR3 is CAISESNRQGRKTQYF. Here the CDR3 DNA reads TGTGCCATCAGTGAGTCGAATCGGCAGGGGCGAAAGACCCAGTACTTC.